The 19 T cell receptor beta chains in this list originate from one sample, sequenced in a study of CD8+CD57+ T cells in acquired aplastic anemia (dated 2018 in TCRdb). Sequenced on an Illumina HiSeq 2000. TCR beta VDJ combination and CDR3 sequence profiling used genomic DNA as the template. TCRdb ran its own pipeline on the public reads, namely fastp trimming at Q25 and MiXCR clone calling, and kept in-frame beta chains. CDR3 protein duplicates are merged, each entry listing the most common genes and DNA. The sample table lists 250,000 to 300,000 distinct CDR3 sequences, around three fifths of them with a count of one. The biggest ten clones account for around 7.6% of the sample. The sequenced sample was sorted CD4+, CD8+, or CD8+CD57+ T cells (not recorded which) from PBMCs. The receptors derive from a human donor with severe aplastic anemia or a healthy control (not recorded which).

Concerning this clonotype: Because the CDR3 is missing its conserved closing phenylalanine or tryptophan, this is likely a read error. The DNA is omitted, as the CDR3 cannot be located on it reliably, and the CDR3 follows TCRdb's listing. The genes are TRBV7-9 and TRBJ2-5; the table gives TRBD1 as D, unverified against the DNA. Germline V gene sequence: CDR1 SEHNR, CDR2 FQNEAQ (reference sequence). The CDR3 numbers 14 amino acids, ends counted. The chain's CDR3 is CASSTQGASETKYY.

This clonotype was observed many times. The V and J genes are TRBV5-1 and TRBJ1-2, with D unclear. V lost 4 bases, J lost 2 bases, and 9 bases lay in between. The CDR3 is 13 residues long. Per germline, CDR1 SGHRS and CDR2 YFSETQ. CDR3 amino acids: CASSVEVNYGYTF. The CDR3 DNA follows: TGCGCCAGCAGCGTCGAGGTAAACTATGGCTACACCTTC.

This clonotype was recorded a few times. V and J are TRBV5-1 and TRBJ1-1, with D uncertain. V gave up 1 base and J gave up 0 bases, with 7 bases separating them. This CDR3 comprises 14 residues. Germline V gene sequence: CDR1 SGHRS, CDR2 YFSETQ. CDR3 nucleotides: TGCGCCAGCAGCTTGCACAGCTTGAACACTGAAGCTTTCTTT. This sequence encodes CASSLHSLNTEAFF.

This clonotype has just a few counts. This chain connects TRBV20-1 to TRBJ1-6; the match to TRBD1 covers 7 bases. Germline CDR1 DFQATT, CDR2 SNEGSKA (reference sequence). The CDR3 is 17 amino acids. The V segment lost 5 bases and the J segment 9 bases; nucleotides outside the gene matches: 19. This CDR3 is CSAFPRDSGPGASPLHF. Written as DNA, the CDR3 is TGCAGTGCTTTTCCCCGGGACAGTGGACCGGGAGCTTCACCCCTCCACTTT.

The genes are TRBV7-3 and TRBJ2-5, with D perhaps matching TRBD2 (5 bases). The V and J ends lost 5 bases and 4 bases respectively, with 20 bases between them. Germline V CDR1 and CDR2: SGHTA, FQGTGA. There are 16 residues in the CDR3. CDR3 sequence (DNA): TGTGCCAGCAGCCTAGATTTCATAGCGATCAGAGAGACCCAGTACTTC. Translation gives CASSLDFIAIRETQYF.

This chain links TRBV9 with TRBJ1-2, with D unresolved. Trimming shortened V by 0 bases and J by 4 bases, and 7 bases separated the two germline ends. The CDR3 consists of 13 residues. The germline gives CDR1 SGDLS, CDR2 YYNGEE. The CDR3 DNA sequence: TGTGCCAGCAGCGTAGCAGGCGGCTATGGCTACACCTTC. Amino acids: CASSVAGGYGYTF.

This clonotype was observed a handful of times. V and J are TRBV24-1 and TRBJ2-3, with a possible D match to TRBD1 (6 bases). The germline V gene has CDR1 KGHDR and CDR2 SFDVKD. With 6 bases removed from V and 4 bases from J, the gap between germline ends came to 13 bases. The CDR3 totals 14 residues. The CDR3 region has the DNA TGTGCCACCAGTCCAGGGGTTTACGCAGATACGCAGTATTTT. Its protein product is CATSPGVYADTQYF.

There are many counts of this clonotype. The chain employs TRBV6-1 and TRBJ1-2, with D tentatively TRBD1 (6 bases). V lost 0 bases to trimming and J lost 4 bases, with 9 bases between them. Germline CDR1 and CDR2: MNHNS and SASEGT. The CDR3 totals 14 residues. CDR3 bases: TGTGCCAGCAGTGAAGCTGGGGGGGCCTATGGCTACACCTTC. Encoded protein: CASSEAGGAYGYTF.

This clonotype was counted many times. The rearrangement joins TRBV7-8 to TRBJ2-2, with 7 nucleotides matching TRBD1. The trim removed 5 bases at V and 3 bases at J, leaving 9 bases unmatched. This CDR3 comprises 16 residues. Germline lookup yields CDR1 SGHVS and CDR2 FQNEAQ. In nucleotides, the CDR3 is TGTGCCAGCAGCCTATACCGGACAGGAGACACCGGGGAGCTGTTTTTT. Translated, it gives CASSLYRTGDTGELFF.

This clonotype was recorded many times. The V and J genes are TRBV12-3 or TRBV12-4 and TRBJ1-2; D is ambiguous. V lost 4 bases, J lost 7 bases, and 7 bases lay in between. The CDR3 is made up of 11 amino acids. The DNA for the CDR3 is TGTGCCAGCAGTTCAGAAGGTGGCTACACCTTC. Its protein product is CASSSEGGYTF.

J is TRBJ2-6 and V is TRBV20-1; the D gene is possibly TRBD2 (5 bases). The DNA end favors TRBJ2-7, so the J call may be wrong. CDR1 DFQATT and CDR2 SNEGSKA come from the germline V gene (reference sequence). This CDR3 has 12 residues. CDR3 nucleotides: TGCAGTGCTATCGTCGTCGCGGGCGAGCAGTACTTC. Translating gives CSAIVVAGEQYF.

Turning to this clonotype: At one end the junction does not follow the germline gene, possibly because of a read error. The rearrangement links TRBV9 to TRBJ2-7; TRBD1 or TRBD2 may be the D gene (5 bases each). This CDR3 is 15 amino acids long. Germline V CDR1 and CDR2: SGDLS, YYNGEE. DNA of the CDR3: TGCGCCGGCAGCGTGGCGCCAGGGACCCTCTACGAGCAGTACTTC. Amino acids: CAGSVAPGTLYEQYF. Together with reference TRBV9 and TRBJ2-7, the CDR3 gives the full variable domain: DSGVTQTPKHLITATGQRVTLRCSPRSGDLSVYWYQQSLDQGLQFLIQYYNGEERAKGNILERFSAQQFPDLHSELNLSSLELGDSALYFCAGSVAPGTLYEQYFGPGTRLTVT.

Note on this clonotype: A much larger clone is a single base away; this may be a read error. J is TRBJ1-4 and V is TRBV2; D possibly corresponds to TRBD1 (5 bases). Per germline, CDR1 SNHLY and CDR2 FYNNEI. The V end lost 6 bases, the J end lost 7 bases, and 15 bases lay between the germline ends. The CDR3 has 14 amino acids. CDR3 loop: CASSRDEGPEKLFF. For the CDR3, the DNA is TGTGCCAGCAGCAGGGACGAGGGGCCTGAAAAACTGTTTTTT.

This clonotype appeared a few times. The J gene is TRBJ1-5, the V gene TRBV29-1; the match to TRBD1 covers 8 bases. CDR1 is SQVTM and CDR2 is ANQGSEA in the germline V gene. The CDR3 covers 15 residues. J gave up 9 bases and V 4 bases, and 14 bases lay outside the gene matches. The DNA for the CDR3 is TGCAGCGTTGGAGGTCAGGGGGCGTCTAGACGGCCCCAGCATTTT. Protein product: CSVGGQGASRRPQHF.

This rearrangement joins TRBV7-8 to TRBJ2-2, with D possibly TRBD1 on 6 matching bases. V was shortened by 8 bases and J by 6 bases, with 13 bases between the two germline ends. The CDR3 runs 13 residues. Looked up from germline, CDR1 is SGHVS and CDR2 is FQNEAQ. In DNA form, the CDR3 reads TGTGCCAGCGGACAACAGGGTCCCGGGGAGCTGTTTTTT. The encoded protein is CASGQQGPGELFF.

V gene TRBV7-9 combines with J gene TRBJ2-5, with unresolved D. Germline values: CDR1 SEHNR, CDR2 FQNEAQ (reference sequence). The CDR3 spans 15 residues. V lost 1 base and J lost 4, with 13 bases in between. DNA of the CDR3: TGTGCCAGCAGCTTAGAACTCTCGATGCTAGAGACCCAGTACTTC. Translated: CASSLELSMLETQYF.

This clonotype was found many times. The CDR3 coding sequence is TGTGCCAGCAGTCCTCTCCGGGACAGGGGACGAGTGACCCAGTACTTC. Translating it yields CASSPLRDRGRVTQYF. The chain uses TRBV12-3 or TRBV12-4 and TRBJ2-5; TRBD1 agrees at 10 bases. The CDR3 has 16 amino acids. With 5 bases clipped from V and 7 bases from J, the junction kept 13 bases outside the gene matches.

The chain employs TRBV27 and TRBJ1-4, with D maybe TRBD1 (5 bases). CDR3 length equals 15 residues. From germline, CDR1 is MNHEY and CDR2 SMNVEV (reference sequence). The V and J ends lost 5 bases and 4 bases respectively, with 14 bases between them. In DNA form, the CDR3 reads TGTGCCAGCAGTGCCTTGGGGGACGTTAATGAAAAACTGTTTTTT. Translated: CASSALGDVNEKLFF.

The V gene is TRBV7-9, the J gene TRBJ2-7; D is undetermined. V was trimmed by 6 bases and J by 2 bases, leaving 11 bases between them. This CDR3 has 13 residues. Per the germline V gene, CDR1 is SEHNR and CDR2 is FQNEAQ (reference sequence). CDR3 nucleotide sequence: TGTGCCAGCAGTCTGCCGATCACCTACGAGCAGTACTTC. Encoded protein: CASSLPITYEQYF.